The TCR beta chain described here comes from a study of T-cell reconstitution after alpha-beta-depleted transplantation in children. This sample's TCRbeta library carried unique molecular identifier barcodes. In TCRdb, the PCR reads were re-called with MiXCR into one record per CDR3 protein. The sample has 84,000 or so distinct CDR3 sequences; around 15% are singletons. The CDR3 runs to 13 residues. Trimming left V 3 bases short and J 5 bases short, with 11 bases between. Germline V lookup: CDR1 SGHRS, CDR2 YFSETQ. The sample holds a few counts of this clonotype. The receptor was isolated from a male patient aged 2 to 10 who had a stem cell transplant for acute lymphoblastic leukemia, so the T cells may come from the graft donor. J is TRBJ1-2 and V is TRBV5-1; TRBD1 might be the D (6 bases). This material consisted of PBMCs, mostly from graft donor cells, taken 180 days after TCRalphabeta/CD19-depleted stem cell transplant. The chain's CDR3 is CASSSDRQYGYTF. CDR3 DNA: TGCGCCAGCAGCTCGGACAGACAATATGGCTACACCTTC. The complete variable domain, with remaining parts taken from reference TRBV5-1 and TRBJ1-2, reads KAGVTQTPRYLIKTRGQQVTLSCSPISGHRSVSWYQQTPGQGLQFLFEYFSETQRNKGNFPGRFSGRQFSNSRSEMNVSTLELGDSALYLCASSSDRQYGYTFGSGTRLTVV.